Listed here are 3 T cell receptor beta chains from one sample, sequenced in a study of blood T cell repertoires in COVID-19. Clones were read by immunoSEQ multiplex PCR, and TCRdb kept only the in-frame ones, dropping some. The profile covers about 99,000 clones, with just over 85% appearing a single time and 3.5% taken by the ten largest. The sequenced sample consisted of peripheral blood. Receptor source: a human donor in a cohort sampled during active COVID-19.

This chain links TRBV5-1 with TRBJ2-5; TRBD2 aligns across 11 bases. The ends lost 2 bases at V and 3 bases at J; junction bases unmatched: 0. This CDR3 is 14 amino acids long. Per the germline V gene, CDR1 is SGHRS and CDR2 is YFSETQ. The CDR3 DNA follows: TGCGCCAGCAGCTTTAGCGGGGGGGAAGAGACCCAGTACTTC. This translates into CASSFSGGEETQYF.

This clone showed up just once. This chain joins TRBV30 and TRBJ2-3; 7 bases align to TRBD1. This CDR3 is built from 15 residues. The germline gives CDR1 GTSNPN, CDR2 SVGIG (reference sequence). V trimming: 1 base; J trimming: 2 bases; junction bases outside the gene matches: 6. CDR3 residues: CAWSGHRGITDTQYF. The CDR3 DNA reads as TGTGCCTGGAGTGGGCACAGGGGTATCACAGATACGCAGTATTTT.

This chain's CDR3 is CASSSSTVPVTEAFF. In nucleotides, the CDR3 is TGTGCCAGCAGTTCAAGCACGGTCCCGGTTACTGAAGCTTTCTTT. This rearrangement joins TRBV28 to TRBJ1-1; no clear D. V lost 4 bases, J lost 5 bases, and 17 bases lay in between. This CDR3 has 15 residues. Germline lookup yields CDR1 MDHEN and CDR2 SYDVKM.